This T cell receptor (beta chain) was documented in a study of T cell changes during pregnancy in multiple sclerosis. Data came from immunoSEQ multiplex PCR; TCRdb stores just in-frame clones and leaves some out. The table shows around 64,000 clones, with about 93% occurring only once. The receptor was isolated from a female donor with multiple sclerosis, enrolled in a pregnancy study. The sample here was CD4+ T cells from peripheral blood mononuclear cells, taken after pregnancy.

CDR3 protein: CASSALTGGVGQPQHF. CDR3 nucleotides: TGTGCCAGCAGTGCCCTGACAGGGGGCGTGGGTCAGCCCCAGCATTTT. This chain uses TRBV2 with TRBJ1-5, with 10 bases that match TRBD1. The CDR3 covers 16 residues. After removal of 4 bases from V and 6 bases from J, the junction contained 9 bases not matched to a gene. Looked up from germline, CDR1 is SNHLY and CDR2 is FYNNEI.